This T cell receptor (beta chain) was sequenced for a study of cytomegalovirus exposure and HLA in healthy donors. General study findings and limits: Researchers reported in a later analysis that a missense DCLRE1C variant was tied to TCR beta V- and J-gene trimming.

This clone was detected a few times. The antigen is not known. Vbeta (60) and Jbeta (13) primers were used in the PCR. The data were produced by immunoSEQ multiplex PCR, yet TCRdb's version contains in-frame clones alone and is incomplete. The repertoire holds about 150,000 clones, with around 82% as singletons. The CDR3 has 15 residues. Germline V gives CDR1 SGHNT, CDR2 YYREEE (reference sequence). Trimming shortened V by 0 bases and J by 9 bases, and 13 bases separated the two germline ends. The J gene is TRBJ1-6, the V gene TRBV5-4, with D tentatively TRBD1 (6 bases). Source material: PBMCs. The sequence derives from a woman between 50 and 59 years old in good health and CMV-seropositive. CDR3 loop: CASSLVGGQGSPLHF. DNA of the CDR3: TGTGCCAGCAGCTTGGTGGGGGGGCAGGGTTCACCCCTCCACTTT.